The clone carrying this TCR beta chain has more than one count but fewer than ten. Its cognate antigen is unknown. The CDR3 is made up of 14 amino acids. The V gene's germline CDR1 is MNHEY and CDR2 SMNVEV (reference sequence). The V end was cut by 5 bases, the J end by 3 bases, with 14 bases between. The data derive from a study of healthy donors' naive CD4 and CD8 T cells. Study observations and caveats: Negatively charged CDR3s marked CD8+ lineage; positively charged CDR3s marked CD4+ lineage.

A linear amplification protocol produced the TCR libraries from around 510 ng of total RNA. Each CDR3 protein is one row after TCRdb ran MiXCR on the reads. This table holds about 180,000 distinct CDR3 sequences, over 60% found once. The sample was naive CD4+ and CD8+ T cells sorted from blood, pooled from several donors. The origin of this receptor is a pool of human donors in good health; the sample pools cells from several healthy donors. The rearrangement uses TRBV27 and TRBJ2-7; D may be TRBD1 (5 bases). The chain's CDR3 is CASSATGQLYEQYF. As DNA, the CDR3 is TGTGCCAGCAGTGCCACAGGACAACTCTACGAGCAGTACTTC.